This T cell receptor (beta chain) appears in the sequencing data of a study of blood T cell repertoires in COVID-19 (dated by TCRdb to about 2020). With regard to the full study: Samples covering the acute and convalescent phases of COVID-19 were provided by collaborators in the United States, Italy and Spain. The prospective study material was composed of cDNA or gDNA derived from T cells, B-cell-depleted T cells, or PBMCs. Deeply sampled blood TCRbeta repertoires from subjects exposed to, actively infected with, or recovered from COVID-19 were included in the dataset. The repertoires were released in a freely available public database intended as a resource for research on the immune response to SARS-CoV-2. Samples came from the ongoing ImmuneRACE study (first 160 participants) plus 1,254 subjects from 6 global collaborators. A de-identified subject ID, COVID-19 status, age in years and sex were almost always included in the sample metadata. Where available, HLA class I and class II types were obtained from metadata supplied by the sample provider rather than from assay-based typing.

The germline V gene yields KGHSH for CDR1 and LQKENI for CDR2. V loses 2 bases of germline sequence and J loses 1 base, and the interval between the two ends is 14 bases. The CDR3 starts with the cysteine, ends with the phenylalanine, and has 16 residues. The DNA shown is the 48-base CDR3, in frame from base 1. Note on this clone: What antigen it recognizes has not been identified. Base quality data are lacking; no much larger clone is found one base away.

The immunoSEQ Assay, a bias-controlled multiplex PCR, was used to amplify TCRbeta CDR3 regions from genomic DNA. In the original analysis: The number of nucleated cells in each sample was estimated from the amplification of reference gene primers within the assay. To quantify the absolute abundance of each unique TCRbeta CDR3 rearrangement, sequence reads were collapsed and filtered. For each sample, productive Simpson clonality was calculated as the square root of Simpson's diversity index across productive rearrangements. TCRdb holds this immuneACCESS table with in-frame rearrangements only. Some clones are missing; in checked studies, unresolved V genes explain under half, and the rest has no known cause. From that table come the V and J calls and clone size; the DNA was used to work out D and trimming. Here the sample has approximately 94,000 clones; around four fifths occur a single time. Roughly 31% of the sample is in the top ten clones.

Collaborating institutions collected whole blood in K2EDTA tubes following their own protocols. For TCRbeta analysis, collaborator samples were shipped as frozen whole blood, as isolated PBMCs, or as DNA extracted from either sample type. Overall study outcomes, separate from this receptor: The amount of clinical and demographic metadata varied by source and participant and was provided uncurated.

The material sequenced was peripheral blood. The chain joins TRBV18 to TRBJ1-2; TRBD1 is a weak D gene call, 5 bases matching. The sequence came from a man aged 70 or older with active or convalescent COVID-19. The CDR3 here reads CASSPDSTKLNYGYTF. The DNA is TGTGCCAGCTCACCAGACAGCACCAAACTTAACTATGGCTACACCTTC.